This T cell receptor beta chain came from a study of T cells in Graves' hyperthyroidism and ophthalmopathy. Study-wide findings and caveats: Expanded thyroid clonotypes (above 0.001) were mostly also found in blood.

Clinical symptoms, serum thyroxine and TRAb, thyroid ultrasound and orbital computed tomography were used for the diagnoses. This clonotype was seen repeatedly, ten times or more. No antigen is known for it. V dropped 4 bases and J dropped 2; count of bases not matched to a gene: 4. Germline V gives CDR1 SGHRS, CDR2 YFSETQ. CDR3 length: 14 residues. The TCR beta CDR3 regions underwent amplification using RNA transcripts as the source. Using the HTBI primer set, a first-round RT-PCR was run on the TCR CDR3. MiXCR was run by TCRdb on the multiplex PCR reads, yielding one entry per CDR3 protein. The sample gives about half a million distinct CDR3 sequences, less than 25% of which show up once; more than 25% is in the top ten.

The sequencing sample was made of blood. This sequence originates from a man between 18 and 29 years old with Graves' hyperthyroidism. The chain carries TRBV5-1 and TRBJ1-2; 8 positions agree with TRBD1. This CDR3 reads CASSPDRGNYGYTF. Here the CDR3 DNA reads TGCGCCAGCAGCCCCGACAGGGGAAACTATGGCTACACCTTC. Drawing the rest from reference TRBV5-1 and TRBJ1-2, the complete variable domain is KAGVTQTPRYLIKTRGQQVTLSCSPISGHRSVSWYQQTPGQGLQFLFEYFSETQRNKGNFPGRFSGRQFSNSRSEMNVSTLELGDSALYLCASSPDRGNYGYTFGSGTRLTVV.